This entry is about one T cell receptor (beta chain). These data are taken from a study of blood T cell repertoires in COVID-19. Libraries were prepared by immunoSEQ multiplex PCR; TCRdb keeps only in-frame clonotypes and omits some of them. The data hold about 310,000 clones, with 85% to 90% observed a single time. The CDR3 is made up of 12 amino acids. Trimming removed 4 bases at V and 8 bases at J, with 9 bases between. Germline V CDR1 and CDR2: SNHLY, FYNNEI. The receptor's source is a man between 65 and 85 years old with acute or convalescent COVID-19. The chain employs TRBV2 and TRBJ2-1; D is unresolved. Sequenced input: peripheral blood. For the CDR3, the DNA is TGTGCCAGCAGTGTGTACGGAGATGAGCAGTTCTTC. This sequence encodes CASSVYGDEQFF.